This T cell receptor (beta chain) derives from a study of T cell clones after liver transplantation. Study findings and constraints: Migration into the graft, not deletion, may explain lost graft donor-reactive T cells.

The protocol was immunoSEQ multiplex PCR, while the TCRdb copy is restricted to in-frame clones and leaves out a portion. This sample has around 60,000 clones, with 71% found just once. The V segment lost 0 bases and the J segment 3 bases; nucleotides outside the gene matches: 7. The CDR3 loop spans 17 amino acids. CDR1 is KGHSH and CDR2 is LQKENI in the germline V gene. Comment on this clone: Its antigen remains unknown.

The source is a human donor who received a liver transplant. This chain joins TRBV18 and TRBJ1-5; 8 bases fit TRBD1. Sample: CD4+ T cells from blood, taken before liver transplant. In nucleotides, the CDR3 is TGTGCCAGCTCACCACCGTCAAGCAGGGGGCTCAATCAGCCCCAGCATTTT. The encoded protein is CASSPPSSRGLNQPQHF.